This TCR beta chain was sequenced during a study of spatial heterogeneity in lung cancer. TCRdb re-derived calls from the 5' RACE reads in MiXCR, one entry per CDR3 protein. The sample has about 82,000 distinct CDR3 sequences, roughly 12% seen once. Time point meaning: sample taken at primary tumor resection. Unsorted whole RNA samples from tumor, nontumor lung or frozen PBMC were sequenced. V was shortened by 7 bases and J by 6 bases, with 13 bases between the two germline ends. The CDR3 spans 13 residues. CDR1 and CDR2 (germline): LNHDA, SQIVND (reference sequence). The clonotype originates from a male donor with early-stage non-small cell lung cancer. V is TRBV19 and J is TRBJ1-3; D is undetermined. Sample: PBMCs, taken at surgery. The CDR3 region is CASIPHSINTIYF. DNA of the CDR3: TGTGCCAGTATCCCACACTCGATAAACACCATATATTTT.